The source of this T cell receptor (beta chain) is a study of cytomegalovirus exposure and HLA in healthy donors. Findings of the study overall: Analysis was performed later, and it showed HLA-associated TCR beta chains to be more clonally expanded than equally common others.

Use of 60 Vbeta and 13 Jbeta primers characterized the PCR. The method was immunoSEQ multiplex PCR; TCRdb's version includes in-frame clones alone and lacks a portion of them. The sample lists 150,000 to 200,000 clones; around 79% were seen once. A note on this clone: Its specificity is unknown.

The sequence derives from a woman aged 45-65 years in good health and CMV-seronegative. Sequencing used PBMCs.

The CDR3 is CASSLAGGRYMGEQYF. CDR3 sequence (DNA): TGCGCCAGCAGCTTGGCCGGTGGGAGATACATGGGCGAGCAGTACTTC. The V gene is TRBV5-1, the J gene TRBJ2-7; possible D gene TRBD2, 5 bases. This CDR3 has 16 amino acids. The germline V and J ends were trimmed by 0 bases and 6 bases, with 19 bases remaining between them. Germline CDR1 SGHRS, CDR2 YFSETQ.